This TCR beta chain was found in a study of T cell repertoires in cytomegalovirus infection. TCRdb reanalysed the reads using MiXCR and keeps one entry per CDR3 protein. The data show approximately 1,000,000 distinct CDR3 sequences, with around 32% seen just once and over 11% held by the top ten. This clonotype was counted many times. Its antigen remains unidentified. The CDR3 is 14 residues long. The germline CDR1 and CDR2 sequences are SGHTA and FQGNSA. Trimming at V came to 1 base and at J to 6 bases, leaving 4 bases not matched to a gene. Sample: cultured CD8+ T cells from PBMCs, taken from culture after CMV antigen stimulation. This chain uses TRBV7-2 with TRBJ1-2; 8 nucleotides match TRBD1. The clonotype comes from a human donor in good health (CMV status not recorded). Some clones in this sample may be carry-over from other donors' samples. The CDR3 loop is CASSLEGQVHGYTF. The CDR3 DNA reads as TGTGCCAGCAGCTTAGAGGGACAGGTCCATGGCTACACCTTC.